These 20 T cell receptor beta chains were sequenced from one sample in a study of blood T cell repertoires in COVID-19. Method: immunoSEQ multiplex PCR; TCRdb's copy keeps in-frame clones and lacks some. The table records around 100,000 clones, roughly 81% of them present only once. What was sequenced was peripheral blood. The source is a human donor in a cohort sampled during active COVID-19.

This clone came up once. J is TRBJ1-3 and V is TRBV9; D is undetermined. Germline-derived CDR1 and CDR2 are SGDLS and YYNGEE. The CDR3 has 14 amino acids. V lost 4 bases and J 0 bases, leaving 8 bases between the germline ends. Written as DNA, the CDR3 is TGTGCCAGCAGCCTCAGCGCCTCTGGAAACACCATATATTTT. It yields the protein CASSLSASGNTIYF.

CDR3: CASAKSGGAYNEQFF. CDR3 sequence (DNA): TGTGCCAGCGCAAAAAGCGGGGGGGCCTACAATGAGCAGTTCTTC. The gene calls are TRBV3-1 (or the pseudogene TRBV3-2) and TRBJ2-1; 10 bases agree with TRBD2. Unmatched junction bases numbered 6, after V lost 8 bases and J lost 2 bases. Germline CDR1 reads LGHDT; CDR2 reads YNNKEL (reference sequence). The CDR3 has 15 amino acids.

The J gene is TRBJ2-3, the V gene TRBV10-1, with D possibly being TRBD2 (6 bases). Germline V gives CDR1 WNHNN, CDR2 SYGVQD (reference sequence). V was clipped by 3 bases and J by 1 base, with 11 bases between them. CDR3 length equals 15 residues. The chain's CDR3 is CASSDGGPGTDTQYF. The CDR3 coding sequence is TGCGCCAGCAGTGACGGGGGTCCGGGCACAGATACGCAGTATTTT.

The chain links TRBV27 to TRBJ1-4, with a weak D call TRBD1 (5 bases). Trimming took 5 bases from V and 5 from J, leaving 12 bases between them. Germline CDR1 reads MNHEY; CDR2 reads SMNVEV (reference sequence). This CDR3 has 14 residues. CDR3 coding DNA: TGTGCCAGCAGTCTAAGGGGCGACAATGAAAAACTGTTTTTT. Encoded protein: CASSLRGDNEKLFF.

The V gene is TRBV18, the J gene TRBJ1-5, with no clear D. The CDR3 spans 15 residues. Germline lookup yields CDR1 KGHSH and CDR2 LQKENI. Deletions cut 2 bases from V and 1 base from J, with 9 bases between. The CDR3 reads CASSPREWSNQPQHF. The CDR3 region has the DNA TGTGCCAGCTCACCAAGGGAGTGGAGCAATCAGCCCCAGCATTTT.

The chain links TRBV4-1 to TRBJ2-1; unclear D gene. CDR3 length: 15 residues. V lost 0 bases and J lost 6, with 12 bases in between. In germline, CDR1 is MGHRA, CDR2 YSYEKL. The CDR3 here is CASSQEGAVFNEQFF. The CDR3 region has the DNA TGCGCCAGCAGCCAAGAAGGTGCGGTTTTCAATGAGCAGTTCTTC.

The chain uses TRBV9 and TRBJ1-2; D possibly corresponds to TRBD1 (6 bases). CDR3 length: 13 amino acids. Germline V gene data show CDR1 as SGDLS and CDR2 as YYNGEE. V gave up 7 bases and J gave up 4 bases, with 14 bases separating them. DNA of the CDR3: TGTGCCAGCGGGGGGGCCCGAGGCTATGGCTACACCTTC. This translates into CASGGARGYGYTF.

V gene TRBV6-5 combines with J gene TRBJ2-6, with a tentative D call TRBD1 (5 bases). CDR1 and CDR2 (germline): MNHEY, SVGAGI. This CDR3 region has 15 residues. Deletions cut 7 bases from V and 0 bases from J, with 10 bases between. The CDR3 nucleotides are TGTGCCAGCAAAGCACAGGCCTCTGGGGCCAACGTCCTGACTTTC. Amino acids: CASKAQASGANVLTF.

This clone came up a few times. This chain joins TRBV10-1 and TRBJ1-5, with TRBD1 matching 7 bases. CDR1 and CDR2 (germline): WNHNN, SYGVQD (reference sequence). The CDR3 has 15 residues. V was clipped by 10 bases and J by 1 base; unmatched bases: 10. CDR3 nucleotide sequence: TGCGCCAACCGATACCCGGGACAGAGCAATCAGCCCCAGCATTTT. This sequence encodes CANRYPGQSNQPQHF.

The genes are TRBV28 and TRBJ2-1, with a weak D call TRBD2 (6 bases). This CDR3 has 14 residues. The germline gives CDR1 MDHEN, CDR2 SYDVKM. V was cut by 6 bases and J by 3 bases, with 12 bases left in between. Here the CDR3 DNA reads TGTGCCAGCAGCCCCGGGACTGGCTACAATGAGCAGTTCTTC. Amino acid sequence: CASSPGTGYNEQFF.

CDR3 coding DNA: TGTGCCAGCAGCAAATCGGACAACCTTTCCTACAATGAGCAGTTCTTC. Translating it yields CASSKSDNLSYNEQFF. The rearrangement uses TRBV21-1 and TRBJ2-1; the table's D call TRBD1 went unverified against the DNA. TRBV21-1 is given as a pseudogene. The CDR3 spans 16 residues.

The chain links TRBV19 to TRBJ2-1, with D possibly TRBD1 on 5 matching bases. This CDR3 spans 15 amino acids. V was shortened by 6 bases and J by 0 bases, with 12 bases between the two germline ends. CDR1 is LNHDA and CDR2 is SQIVND in the germline V gene (reference sequence). CDR3: CASSPTASSYNEQFF. CDR3 DNA sequence: TGTGCCAGTAGCCCGACAGCGAGCTCCTACAATGAGCAGTTCTTC.

This rearrangement joins TRBV5-1 to TRBJ2-3; 8 bases agree with TRBD2. Germline CDR1 SGHRS, CDR2 YFSETQ. Trimming took 4 bases from V and 0 from J; bases not matched to a gene: 7. This CDR3 spans 16 amino acids. In nucleotides, the CDR3 is TGCGCCAGCAGCCTCAAAGTAGCGGGGAGCACAGATACGCAGTATTTT. It codes for CASSLKVAGSTDTQYF.

The chain uses TRBV9 and TRBJ2-3; D possibly corresponds to TRBD1 (6 bases). Germline V gene sequence: CDR1 SGDLS, CDR2 YYNGEE. The V end was cut by 0 bases, the J end by 0 bases, with 17 bases between. CDR3 length: 18 residues. The CDR3 nucleotides read TGTGCCAGCAGCGTAGAAGGTTTGGACAGCACTAGCACAGATACGCAGTATTTT. Residues: CASSVEGLDSTSTDTQYF.

V is TRBV18 and J is TRBJ2-5; tentatively, D is TRBD1 (5 bases). The germline V gene has CDR1 KGHSH and CDR2 LQKENI. This CDR3 is built from 14 residues. The germline V and J ends were trimmed by 3 bases and 4 bases, with 12 bases remaining between them. The CDR3 loop is CASSPQGPPETQYF. CDR3 nucleotides: TGTGCCAGCTCACCGCAGGGTCCTCCAGAGACCCAGTACTTC.

The rearrangement joins TRBV5-1 to TRBJ2-5, with a weak D call TRBD2 (6 bases). CDR3 size: 14 residues. Germline CDR1 SGHRS, CDR2 YFSETQ. V was cut by 2 bases and J by 5 bases, with 13 bases left in between. For the CDR3, the DNA is TGCGCCAGCAGCTTCGCGGGATCGGAGGAGACCCAGTACTTC. Translating gives CASSFAGSEETQYF.

The V call is TRBV5-1, the J call TRBJ2-1; 12 positions agree with TRBD1. CDR1 is SGHRS and CDR2 is YFSETQ in the germline V gene. CDR3 length equals 16 residues. Unmatched junction bases numbered 13, after V lost 6 bases and J lost 9 bases. DNA for the CDR3: TGCGCCAGCACCCCACCCGGGACAGGGGGCTTTACTGAGCAGTTCTTC. Protein: CASTPPGTGGFTEQFF.

This chain connects TRBV6-5 to TRBJ2-7; 7 nucleotides line up with TRBD1. CDR1 and CDR2 (germline): MNHEY, SVGAGI. The V and J ends lost 2 bases and 3 bases, in that order; junction bases with no gene match: 4. The CDR3 loop spans 14 amino acids. The DNA for the CDR3 is TGTGCCAGCAGTTACGAAGGGGGCGTCTACGAGCAGTACTTC. Translated: CASSYEGGVYEQYF.

The chain carries TRBV19 and TRBJ1-4; 8 bases agree with TRBD1. CDR3 length equals 16 residues. CDR1 is LNHDA and CDR2 is SQIVND in the germline V gene (reference sequence). Losses at the gene ends were 6 bases for V and 5 bases for J; bases not matched to a gene: 11. The CDR3 here is CASRKPRTGKNEKLFF. CDR3 nucleotide sequence: TGTGCCAGTAGGAAACCCCGGACAGGGAAGAATGAAAAACTGTTTTTT.

The chain uses TRBV5-1 and TRBJ2-7, with D perhaps TRBD2 (5 bases). From germline, CDR1 is SGHRS and CDR2 YFSETQ. The V and J ends lost 4 bases and 0 bases respectively, with 11 bases between them. The CDR3 contains 14 residues. CDR3 residues: CASSTEGSSYEQYF. CDR3 in DNA: TGCGCCAGCAGCACTGAAGGGAGCTCCTACGAGCAGTACTTC.